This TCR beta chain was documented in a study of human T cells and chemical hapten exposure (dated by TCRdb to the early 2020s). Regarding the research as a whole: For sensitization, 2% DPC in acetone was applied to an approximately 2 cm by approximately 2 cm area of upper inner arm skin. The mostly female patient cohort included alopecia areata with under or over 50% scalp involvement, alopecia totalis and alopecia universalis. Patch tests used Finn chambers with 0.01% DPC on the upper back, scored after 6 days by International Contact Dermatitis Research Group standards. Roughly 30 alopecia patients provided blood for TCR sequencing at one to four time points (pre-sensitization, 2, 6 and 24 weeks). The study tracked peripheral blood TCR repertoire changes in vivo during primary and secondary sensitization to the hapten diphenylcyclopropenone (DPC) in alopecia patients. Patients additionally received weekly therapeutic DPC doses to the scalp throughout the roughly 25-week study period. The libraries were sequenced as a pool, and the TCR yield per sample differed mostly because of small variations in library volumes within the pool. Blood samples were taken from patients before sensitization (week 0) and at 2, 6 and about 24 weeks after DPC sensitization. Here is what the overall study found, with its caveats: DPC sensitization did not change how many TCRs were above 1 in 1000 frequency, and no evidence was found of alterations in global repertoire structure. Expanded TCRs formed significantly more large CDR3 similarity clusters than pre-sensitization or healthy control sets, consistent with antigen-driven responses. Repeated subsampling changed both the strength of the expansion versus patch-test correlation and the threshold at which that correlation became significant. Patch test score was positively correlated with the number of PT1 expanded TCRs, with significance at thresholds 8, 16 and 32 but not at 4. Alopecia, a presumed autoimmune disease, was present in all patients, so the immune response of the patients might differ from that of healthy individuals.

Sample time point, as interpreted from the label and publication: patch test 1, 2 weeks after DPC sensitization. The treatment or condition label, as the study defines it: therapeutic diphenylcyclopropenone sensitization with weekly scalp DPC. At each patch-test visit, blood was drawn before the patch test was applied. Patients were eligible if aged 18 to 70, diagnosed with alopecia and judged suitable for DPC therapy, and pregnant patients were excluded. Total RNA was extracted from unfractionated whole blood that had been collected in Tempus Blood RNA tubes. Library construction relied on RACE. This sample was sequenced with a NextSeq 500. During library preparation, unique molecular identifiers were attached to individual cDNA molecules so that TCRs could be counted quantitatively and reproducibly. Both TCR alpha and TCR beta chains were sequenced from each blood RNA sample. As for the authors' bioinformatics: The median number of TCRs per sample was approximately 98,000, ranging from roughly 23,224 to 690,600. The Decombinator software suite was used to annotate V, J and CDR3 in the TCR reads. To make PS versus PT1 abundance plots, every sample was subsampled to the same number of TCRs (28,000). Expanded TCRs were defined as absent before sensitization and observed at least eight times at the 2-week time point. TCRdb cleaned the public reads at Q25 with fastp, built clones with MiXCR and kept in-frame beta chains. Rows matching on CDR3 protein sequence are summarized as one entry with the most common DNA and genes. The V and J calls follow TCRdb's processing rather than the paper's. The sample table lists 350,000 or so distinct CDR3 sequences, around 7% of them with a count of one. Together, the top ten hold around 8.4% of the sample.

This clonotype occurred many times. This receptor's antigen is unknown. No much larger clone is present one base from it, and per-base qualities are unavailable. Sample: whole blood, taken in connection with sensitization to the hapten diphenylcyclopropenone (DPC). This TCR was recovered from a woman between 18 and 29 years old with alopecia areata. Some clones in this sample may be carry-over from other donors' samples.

The CDR3 region reads CASSAIRQGAEAFF. The DNA reads TGTGCCAGCAGCGCGATTCGACAGGGGGCGGAAGCTTTCTTT. The rearranged segments are TRBV9 and TRBJ1-1, with TRBD1 identical over 10 junction bases. The germline V gene supplies CDR1 SGDLS and CDR2 YYNGEE. For this chain, trimming is 3 bases at the V end and 8 bases at the J end, and the number of junction bases without a gene match is 7. Reading from cysteine to phenylalanine, the CDR3 counts 14 amino acids. The sequence is cut down to CDR3 DNA, 42 bases in frame from base 1.